The 28 T cell receptor beta chains below come from one sample, sequenced in a study of control samples from healthy donors and cancer patients. Only in-frame clones appear in the TCRdb table, and some are missing; sequencing was by immunoSEQ multiplex PCR. The repertoire consists of 120,000 or so clones, with roughly 90% occurring once and the leading ten covering less than 40%. Sequencing used blood. The receptors were sampled from a man aged 45-60 years in good health.

The V and J genes are TRBV5-1 and TRBJ2-3, with 7 bases aligning to TRBD2. The germline V gene has CDR1 SGHRS and CDR2 YFSETQ. The CDR3 extends over 13 amino acids. Trimming took 0 bases from V and 6 from J; bases not matched to a gene: 1. DNA of the CDR3: TGCGCCAGCAGCTTGGCCGGGGGGGATACGCAGTATTTT. Residues: CASSLAGGDTQYF. Supplemented by reference TRBV5-1 and TRBJ2-3, the full variable domain reads KAGVTQTPRYLIKTRGQQVTLSCSPISGHRSVSWYQQTPGQGLQFLFEYFSETQRNKGNFPGRFSGRQFSNSRSEMNVSTLELGDSALYLCASSLAGGDTQYFGPGTRLTVL.

DNA of the CDR3: TGTGCCAGCAGCTTGGCCAGGGGCTCCTATAATTCACCCCTCCACTTT. Its translation is CASSLARGSYNSPLHF. The gene calls are TRBV5-6 and TRBJ1-6, with D possibly TRBD1 on 6 matching bases. The CDR3 loop spans 16 amino acids. Looked up from germline, CDR1 is SGHDT and CDR2 is YYEEEE. Trimming shortened V by 0 bases and J by 0 bases, and 7 bases separated the two germline ends.

In this sample, this clone turned up once. The gene calls are TRBV27 and TRBJ1-1; no definite D call. This CDR3 has 13 amino acids. The germline V gene encodes CDR1 MNHEY and CDR2 SMNVEV (reference sequence). V lost 4 bases to trimming and J lost 5 bases, with 11 bases between them. The CDR3 DNA sequence: TGTGCCAGCAGTTACAAGGGTGTGACTGAAGCTTTCTTT. It yields the protein CASSYKGVTEAFF.

V usage is TRBV11-2 and J usage is TRBJ1-2; 10 nucleotides agree with TRBD1. This CDR3 is 15 amino acids long. Germline CDR1 SGHAT, CDR2 FQNNGV. With 4 bases clipped from V and 4 bases from J, the junction kept 6 bases outside the gene matches. The CDR3: CASSSGQGLGYGYTF. The DNA for the CDR3 is TGTGCCAGCAGCTCGGGACAGGGGCTTGGCTATGGCTACACCTTC.

There are a few counts of this clone. This chain links TRBV4-3 with TRBJ2-1; the match to TRBD1 covers 9 bases. In germline, CDR1 is LGHNA, CDR2 YSLEER. The V gene end was trimmed by 0 bases and the J gene end by 9 bases; junction bases not matched to a gene: 9. The CDR3 consists of 16 residues. The CDR3 region has the DNA TGCGCCAGCAGCCAAGAAGGGGACAGGGCATCGGTTGAGCAGTTCTTC. Protein: CASSQEGDRASVEQFF.

The rearrangement joins TRBV29-1 to TRBJ1-2; D uncertain. The CDR3 consists of 10 residues. The germline V gene encodes CDR1 SQVTM and CDR2 ANQGSEA. V was shortened by 8 bases and J by 8 bases, with 12 bases between the two germline ends. CDR3 protein: CSSGEEGYTF. Written as DNA, the CDR3 is TGCAGCTCCGGGGAGGAGGGCTACACCTTC.

The chain is built from TRBV15 and TRBJ1-2; D gene uncertain. CDR3 size: 15 residues. Germline CDR1 reads LNHNV; CDR2 reads YYDKDF (reference sequence). Trimming shortened V by 0 bases and J by 4 bases, and 12 bases separated the two germline ends. The CDR3 region is CATSRDSAAIYGYTF. The CDR3, as DNA: TGTGCCACCAGCAGAGATTCCGCAGCGATCTATGGCTACACCTTC.

This chain uses TRBV9 with TRBJ2-1; 7 bases line up with TRBD2. Losses at the gene ends were 1 base for V and 1 base for J; bases not matched to a gene: 5. The germline V gene has CDR1 SGDLS and CDR2 YYNGEE. The CDR3 sequence is 16 residues long. The CDR3 bases are TGTGCCAGCAGCGTAAACGGGGGGAGTTCCTACAATGAGCAGTTCTTC. Protein product: CASSVNGGSSYNEQFF. Combining the CDR3 with reference TRBV9 and TRBJ2-1 gives the whole variable domain DSGVTQTPKHLITATGQRVTLRCSPRSGDLSVYWYQQSLDQGLQFLIQYYNGEERAKGNILERFSAQQFPDLHSELNLSSLELGDSALYFCASSVNGGSSYNEQFFGPGTRLTVL.

The chain recombines TRBV9 with TRBJ2-7; D could derive from TRBD1 or TRBD2 (5 bases each). CDR1 SGDLS and CDR2 YYNGEE come from the germline V gene. This CDR3 has 14 amino acids. The V and J ends lost 4 bases and 2 bases respectively, with 13 bases between them. The CDR3 nucleotides read TGTGCCAGCAGCAAGGGTGGGGGTCCCTACGAGCAGTACTTC. This gives the protein CASSKGGGPYEQYF.

This chain joins TRBV29-1 and TRBJ2-1; D gene ambiguous. V lost 4 bases and J lost 2, with 9 bases in between. Looked up from germline, CDR1 is SQVTM and CDR2 is ANQGSEA. CDR3 size: 13 residues. The CDR3 DNA reads as TGCAGCGTTGGCCCCCTGACCTACAATGAGCAGTTCTTC. This codes for CSVGPLTYNEQFF.

The chain joins TRBV25-1 to TRBJ1-5; no firm D call. Between the trimmed V and J ends, which lost 4 bases and 2 bases, there was a span of 15 bases. The CDR3 has 16 residues. CDR1 and CDR2 (germline): MGHDK, SYGVNS. The CDR3 region is CASSGAKGGGNQPQHF. CDR3 bases: TGTGCCAGCAGTGGGGCTAAAGGTGGCGGCAATCAGCCCCAGCATTTT.

This clone appeared a single time. The chain couples TRBV27 to TRBJ1-1; no clear D gene. The ends were cut back, 8 bases at V and 2 bases at J, with 12 bases in the middle. Germline CDR1 is MNHEY and CDR2 is SMNVEV (reference sequence). The CDR3 length is 13 residues. The CDR3 region is CASAPGINTEAFF. The DNA for the CDR3 is TGTGCCAGCGCTCCCGGGATTAACACTGAAGCTTTCTTT.

This chain connects TRBV4-2 to TRBJ1-2; TRBD1 matches 7 bases. J was trimmed by 0 bases and V by 0 bases; bases with no gene match: 1. The CDR3 covers 15 residues. CDR1 is LGHNA, CDR2 YNFKEQ, per germline. CDR3 region: CASSQDQGANYGYTF. CDR3 coding DNA: TGTGCCAGCAGCCAAGACCAGGGGGCTAACTATGGCTACACCTTC.

This chain joins TRBV7-9 and TRBJ1-5, with unresolved D. Germline loops: CDR1 SEHNR, CDR2 FQNEAQ (reference sequence). The CDR3 has 15 amino acids. V lost 5 bases to trimming and J lost 1 base, with 12 bases between them. The DNA of the CDR3 is TGTGCCAGCAGCGAAGGGCTGCAGAGCAATCAGCCCCAGCATTTT. As protein: CASSEGLQSNQPQHF.

The chain couples TRBV9 to TRBJ2-7, with TRBD2 matching over 8 bases. CDR1 and CDR2 (germline): SGDLS, YYNGEE. The CDR3 consists of 16 residues. After removal of 1 base from V and 7 bases from J, the junction contained 13 bases not matched to a gene. CDR3 in amino acids: CASSVRGERGRGEQYF. The CDR3 DNA reads TGTGCCAGCAGCGTAAGGGGTGAGCGGGGGCGTGGGGAGCAGTACTTC.

This rearrangement joins TRBV10-2 to TRBJ1-5; 7 bases are a match to TRBD1. This CDR3 spans 15 amino acids. In germline, CDR1 is WSHSY, CDR2 SAAADI. Germline trimming cut 7 bases from V and 3 bases from J; bases unmatched to any gene: 9. As DNA, the CDR3 is TGCGCCAGCACTCCGGGGGACAGAGTCAATCAGCCCCAGCATTTT. It is translated as CASTPGDRVNQPQHF.

The chain carries TRBV18 and TRBJ1-3; D is uncertain. The germline V gene has CDR1 KGHSH and CDR2 LQKENI. The CDR3 sequence is 13 residues long. The V end was cut by 2 bases, the J end by 2 bases, with 4 bases between. CDR3 sequence: CASSPRTGNTIYF. CDR3 in DNA: TGTGCCAGCTCACCAAGGACTGGAAACACCATATATTTT.

This clone was counted once. V and J are TRBV5-1 and TRBJ1-1; 7 bases fit TRBD1. V was pared by 4 bases and J by 1 base, with 7 bases of the junction left unmatched. Germline V gene lookup returns CDR1 SGHRS and CDR2 YFSETQ. The CDR3 consists of 15 residues. CDR3 in amino acids: CASSVTGQTNTEAFF. In DNA form, the CDR3 reads TGCGCCAGCAGCGTCACGGGACAGACGAACACTGAAGCTTTCTTT.

This chain connects TRBV30 to TRBJ1-3; weak D call: TRBD1 (6 bases). Trimming stripped 0 bases from V and 4 bases from J, with 10 bases between. The germline V gene encodes CDR1 GTSNPN and CDR2 SVGIG (reference sequence). This CDR3 comprises 14 residues. CDR3 in amino acids: CAWSVGARGNTIYF. The CDR3 coding sequence is TGTGCCTGGAGTGTGGGGGCGAGGGGAAACACCATATATTTT.

V is TRBV7-8 and J is TRBJ1-6; 9 bases agree with TRBD1. J lost 2 bases, V lost 6 bases, and 11 bases had no gene match. The CDR3 extends over 18 amino acids. In germline, CDR1 is SGHVS, CDR2 FQNEAQ. The CDR3 region has the DNA TGTGCCAGCAGTTTCGGACAGGGGATTACCCCCTATAATTCACCCCTCCACTTT. This sequence encodes CASSFGQGITPYNSPLHF. The complete variable domain, with remaining parts taken from reference TRBV7-8 and TRBJ1-6, reads GAGVSQSPRYKVAKRGQDVALRCDPISGHVSLFWYQQALGQGPEFLTYFQNEAQLDKSGLPSDRFFAERPEGSVSTLKIQRTQQEDSAVYLCASSFGQGITPYNSPLHFGNGTRLTVT.

This chain joins TRBV2 and TRBJ1-1; D unclear. Trimming cost V 6 bases and J 0 bases, with 11 bases left between them. The CDR3 has 14 residues. Germline V gives CDR1 SNHLY, CDR2 FYNNEI. CDR3 in amino acids: CASSLSGLNTEAFF. For the CDR3, the DNA is TGTGCCAGCAGCCTTTCAGGATTGAACACTGAAGCTTTCTTT.

The CDR3 sequence: CASATVTSTDTQYF. Here the CDR3 DNA reads TGTGCCAGTGCGACGGTCACTAGCACAGATACGCAGTATTTT. The V call is TRBV19, the J call TRBJ2-3; D gene unclear. The CDR3 contains 14 residues. Trimming stripped 8 bases from V and 0 bases from J, with 12 bases between. Germline V CDR1 and CDR2: LNHDA, SQIVND (reference sequence).

The V gene is TRBV2, the J gene TRBJ1-6; 11 bases are a match to TRBD1. Germline lookup yields CDR1 SNHLY and CDR2 FYNNEI. The CDR3 sequence is 16 residues long. The V segment lost 0 bases and the J segment 9 bases; nucleotides outside the gene matches: 4. CDR3 loop: CASSEAPGQGGSPLHF. The CDR3 DNA reads TGTGCCAGCAGTGAAGCTCCGGGACAGGGGGGTTCACCCCTCCACTTT.

The V call is TRBV5-6, the J call TRBJ2-5, with 10 bases lining up with TRBD2. The germline V gene encodes CDR1 SGHDT and CDR2 YYEEEE. The CDR3 spans 14 residues. V lost 5 bases, J lost 5 bases, and 6 bases stayed unmatched. The CDR3 region has the DNA TGTGCCAGCAGGGAGAGCGGGGGGGTCGAGACCCAGTACTTC. Translating gives CASRESGGVETQYF.

This chain uses TRBV27 with TRBJ1-1; D gene unclear. The V and J ends lost 8 bases and 2 bases respectively, with 6 bases between them. The CDR3 sequence is 11 residues long. Germline V gene data show CDR1 as MNHEY and CDR2 as SMNVEV (reference sequence). This CDR3 is CASGVNTEAFF. The DNA of the CDR3 is TGTGCCAGCGGAGTAAACACTGAAGCTTTCTTT.

This chain uses TRBV27 with TRBJ1-2, with 9 bases identical to TRBD1. Unmatched junction bases numbered 10, after V lost 6 bases and J lost 5 bases. Germline V CDR1 and CDR2: MNHEY, SMNVEV (reference sequence). This CDR3 has 15 amino acids. The CDR3 sequence: CASRLTPGQGYGYTF. The CDR3 nucleotides are TGTGCCAGCAGGCTAACGCCGGGACAGGGTTATGGCTACACCTTC.

A single count supports this clone. This chain joins TRBV10-3 and TRBJ2-1, with D possibly being TRBD2 (7 bases). V was cut by 9 bases and J by 5 bases, with 20 bases left in between. The CDR3 has 15 residues. The V gene's germline CDR1 is ENHRY and CDR2 SYGVKD. The CDR3 DNA follows: TGTGCCATTAGGGGGGGAGGCAGCAGCAACAATGAGCAGTTCTTC. This sequence encodes CAIRGGGSSNNEQFF.

This chain connects TRBV6-5 to TRBJ1-2; D remains ambiguous. The CDR3 loop spans 14 amino acids. Germline assignment: CDR1 MNHEY and CDR2 SVGAGI. The germline V and J ends were trimmed by 6 bases and 0 bases, with 11 bases remaining between them. The CDR3 loop is CASSRSPTNYGYTF. CDR3 nucleotides: TGTGCCAGCAGCAGATCCCCTACTAACTATGGCTACACCTTC.